The TCR beta chain described here comes from a study of T cells in Graves' hyperthyroidism and ophthalmopathy. Many counts were recorded for this clonotype. Its target is unknown. Pregnant or lactating patients were excluded, as were those with uncontrolled infection or other autoimmune disease. Used for diagnoses were clinical symptoms, serum thyroxine and TRAb, thyroid ultrasound and orbital computed tomography. Overall study findings and caveats: Ophthalmopathy was identified by the model a median around 6.3 months ahead of onset.

Amplification targeted TCR beta CDR3 regions from RNA transcripts. HTBI primers were used for first-round RT-PCR of the TCR CDR3. Each CDR3 protein is one row after TCRdb ran MiXCR on the multiplex PCR reads. The data hold fewer than 700,000 distinct CDR3 sequences, with around 15% observed a single time. Sequenced input: blood. The clonotype originates from a woman younger than 45 with Graves' hyperthyroidism.

Here the CDR3 reads CASSRTTGGPGELFF. The DNA for the CDR3 is TGTGCCAGCAGTCGGACGACAGGGGGTCCCGGGGAGCTGTTTTTT. The genes are TRBV12-3 or TRBV12-4 and TRBJ2-2; TRBD1 agrees at 9 bases. This CDR3 has 15 amino acids. Trimming removed 5 bases from V and 6 bases from J; junction bases left unmatched: 7.